The TCR beta chain described here comes from a study of cytomegalovirus exposure and HLA in healthy donors. These donors, healthy bone marrow donors, were studied. This clone was found once. Its matching antigen is unknown. In the PCR, 60 Vbeta and 13 Jbeta primers were used. Sequenced by immunoSEQ multiplex PCR; TCRdb stores in-frame clones only, minus some. The sample carries 100,000 to 150,000 clones, about 71% recorded once. In germline, CDR1 is LNHDA, CDR2 SQIVND (reference sequence). CDR3 length equals 15 residues. With 8 bases removed from V and 5 bases from J, the gap between germline ends came to 18 bases. Study outcomes and limitations: A later look showed TCR association rates differing by HLA locus, highest for DRB1 and lowest for HLA-C. TCR beta sequences reportedly predicted most subjects' HLA-A and HLA-B alleles accurately. Most observed TCR sequences were rare, whereas some public TCRs were detected in many donors.

The material sequenced was PBMCs. The clonotype was recovered from an older woman in good health and CMV-seropositive. The chain recombines TRBV19 with TRBJ2-2; the D gene is possibly TRBD1 (5 bases). The chain's CDR3 is CASEPAAGHTGELFF. CDR3 in DNA: TGTGCCAGTGAGCCCGCGGCAGGGCATACCGGGGAGCTGTTTTTT. Filled out from reference TRBV19 and TRBJ2-2, the complete variable domain reads DGGITQSPKYLFRKEGQNVTLSCEQNLNHDAMYWYRQDPGQGLRLIYYSQIVNDFQKGDIAEGYSVSREKKESFPLTVTSAQKNPTAFYLCASEPAAGHTGELFFGEGSRLTVL.